These T cell receptor beta chains were read from a single sample in a study of cytomegalovirus exposure and HLA in healthy donors. Sequencing used immunoSEQ multiplex PCR; TCRdb keeps in-frame clones, though not all of them. The top ten hold about 1% of the sample, which has 120,000 to 150,000 clones, 60% to 85% seen once. Sequences were obtained from PBMCs. The receptors were gathered from a man aged 18 to 29 in good health and CMV-seronegative. Both conserved end residues are part of each CDR3. The order of the fields is D gene, V gene, clone size, J gene, CDR3 DNA, CDR3 protein. A D gene is named only where the DNA matches it firmly. Clone size is stated in some rows and not others, as once, few, many or a class when expanded.

TRBD1	TRBV30	NA	TRBJ1-2	TGTGCCTGGAGGGCAGGGGGAACAGGAGGCTACACCTTC	CAWRAGGTGGYTF
NA	TRBV27	once	TRBJ1-2	TGTGCCAGCAGTTTACGAGCCCTAGACTATGGCTACACCTTC	CASSLRALDYGYTF
NA	TRBV15	once	TRBJ1-5	TGTGCCACCAGCAGAGGACAGTACAATCAGCCCCAGCATTTT	CATSRGQYNQPQHF
TRBD1	TRBV5-4	NA	TRBJ1-1	TGTGCCAGCAGCCAAGATTTGGGACAGCCTGAAGCTTTCTTT	CASSQDLGQPEAFF
TRBD1	TRBV11-2	NA	TRBJ1-2	TGTGCCAGCAGCCCGACAGGGTTTAACTATGGCTGCACCTTC	CASSPTGFNYGCTF
NA	TRBV4-2	NA	TRBJ1-5	TGTGCCAGCAGCCAAGACCTCAGGGGAGGCAATCAGCCCCAGCATTTT	CASSQDLRGGNQPQHF
NA	TRBV7-9	once	TRBJ2-1	TGTGCCAGCAGCTTATTGGAGGGTTACAATGAGCAGTTCTTC	CASSLLEGYNEQFF
NA	TRBV7-9	NA	TRBJ2-6	TGTGCCAGCGAACAGGCTTTAGGCTCTGGGGCCAACGTCCTGACTTTC	CASEQALGSGANVLTF
TRBD1	TRBV6-5	once	TRBJ1-1	TGTGCCAGCAGTTACCTGAGGACAGGGTCTCCAGCTTTCTTT	CASSYLRTGSPAFF
TRBD1	TRBV6-4	NA	TRBJ2-7	TGTGCCAGCAGTGAAGACGGACAGGGAGGCGAGCAGTACTTC	CASSEDGQGGEQYF
TRBD1	TRBV19	NA	TRBJ1-5	TGTGCCAGTAGTCCACAACAGGGGTACAATCAGCCCCAGCATTTT	CASSPQQGYNQPQHF
TRBD2	TRBV9	NA	TRBJ2-1	TGTGCCAGCAGCGTTGGGAGTAGCGGGGGGCCGTGGAATGAGCAGTTCTTC	CASSVGSSGGPWNEQFF
NA	TRBV5-1	NA	TRBJ1-1	TGCGCCAGCAGCTTGGAGGGTCGGGAGAACACTGAAGCTTTCTTT	CASSLEGRENTEAFF
TRBD1	TRBV18	NA	TRBJ2-7	TGTGCCAGCTCAGGGGGACAGGGCGGCGAGCAGTACTTC	CASSGGQGGEQYF
TRBD2	TRBV7-2	NA	TRBJ2-5	TGTGCCAGCAGCTTAGTGCCTAGCGGGGTTGGGAAGACCCAGTACTTC	CASSLVPSGVGKTQYF
NA	TRBV5-1	NA	TRBJ1-2	TGCGCCAGCAGCTTGGGTGGGGGGACGCCTGGCTACACCTTC	CASSLGGGTPGYTF
NA	TRBV20-1	NA	TRBJ1-1	TGCAGTGAGATGAGGGCCGCTGAAGCTTTCTTT	CSEMRAAEAFF
TRBD1	TRBV30	NA	TRBJ2-2	TGTGCCTGGAATCCGACAGGGTACACCGGGGAGCTGTTTTTT	CAWNPTGYTGELFF
NA	TRBV19	once	TRBJ1-2	TGTGCCAGTAGTCCCCCTCCCCCGGTTCCTGGCTACACCTTC	CASSPPPPVPGYTF
TRBD1	TRBV5-4	NA	TRBJ2-3	TGTGCCAGCAGCTTGTTACAGGGGGCAGATACGCAGTATTTT	CASSLLQGADTQYF
NA	TRBV15	once	TRBJ2-3	TGTGCCACCAGCAGAGGACTCAACACAAGATCTAGCACAGATACGCAGTATTTT	CATSRGLNTRSSTDTQYF
NA	TRBV27	NA	TRBJ2-7	TGTGCCAGCAGTTTAATGGGTTCCCTAGGAACCGAGCAGTACTTC	CASSLMGSLGTEQYF
TRBD1	TRBV27	NA	TRBJ2-7	TGTGCCAGCAGTTTATCCACAGGGGGAATCGACGAGCAGTACTTC	CASSLSTGGIDEQYF
TRBD1	TRBV5-1	NA	TRBJ1-2	TGCGCCAGCAGCGGGGGACAGACCTATGGCTACACCTTC	CASSGGQTYGYTF
NA	TRBV7-8	NA	TRBJ1-6	TGTGCCAGCAGCTTACCCCCAGGGGATCGTGCCCTCCACTTT	CASSLPPGDRALHF
NA	TRBV5-4	NA	TRBJ1-2	TGTGCCAGCAGTTTGGATGGCCGCTCCTATGGCTACACCTTC	CASSLDGRSYGYTF
NA	TRBV4-3	once	TRBJ2-1	TGCGCCAGCAGCCAAGATTGGCGGCGGGGCCGGAATGAGCAGTTCTTC	CASSQDWRRGRNEQFF
NA	TRBV21-1	NA	TRBJ1-3	TGTGCCAGCAGCCAATGGTCGAGGGAGGGAAACACCATATATTTT	CASSQWSREGNTIYF
TRBD1	TRBV15	NA	TRBJ1-4	TGTGCCACCAGCAGAGTATCTGGACAGGGCGGTGAAAAACTGTTTTTT	CATSRVSGQGGEKLFF
TRBD2	TRBV19	NA	TRBJ2-3	TGTGCCAGTAGTCTCCTAGCGGGGGGGATCACGAATACGCAGTATTTT	CASSLLAGGITNTQYF
NA	TRBV7-9	NA	TRBJ1-2	TGTGCCAGCAGCTTAAGTTTGACAGACTTCTACACCTTC	CASSLSLTDFYTF
NA	TRBV7-2	NA	TRBJ1-4	TGTGCCAGCAGCTCAGGAACAGGCACTAATGAAAAACTGTTTTTT	CASSSGTGTNEKLFF
NA	TRBV25-1	NA	TRBJ1-2	TGTGCCAGCAGTGAATTTGACAGGAACTATGGCTACACCTTC	CASSEFDRNYGYTF
TRBD1	TRBV29-1	NA	TRBJ2-5	TGCAGCCTTCAGGGGGCCGAAGGGGATCAAGAGACCCAGTACTTC	CSLQGAEGDQETQYF
NA	TRBV18	once	TRBJ2-7	TGTGCCAGCTCACCCGGAGGACAGCTCTACTTC	CASSPGGQLYF
NA	TRBV15	once	TRBJ2-2	TGTGCCACCAGCAGAGCAACAGGTGCCGGGGAGCTGTTTTTT	CATSRATGAGELFF
NA	TRBV27	NA	TRBJ2-1	TGTGCCAGCAGTTCGAGAACGAGCTCCTACAATGAGCAGTTCTTC	CASSSRTSSYNEQFF
NA	TRBV11-2	NA	TRBJ1-3	TGTGCCAGCAGCTTCGATAGCTCTGGAAACACCATATATTTT	CASSFDSSGNTIYF
TRBD1	TRBV19	NA	TRBJ1-3	TGTGCCAGTAGGGTACAGGGGTCTGGTGGAAACACCATATATTTT	CASRVQGSGGNTIYF
NA	TRBV9	NA	TRBJ1-6	TGTGCCAGCAGCCCTTCGGGATCCGCTTCACCCCTCCACTTT	CASSPSGSASPLHF
NA	TRBV2	NA	TRBJ1-1	TGTGCCAGCAAAGAAGTCTATTTTGAAGCTTTCTTT	CASKEVYFEAFF
NA	TRBV7-9	NA	TRBJ1-2	TGTGCCAGCAGCTTAGTCACAATCCCCTATGGCTACACCTTC	CASSLVTIPYGYTF
NA	TRBV30	NA	TRBJ2-7	TGTGCCTCCCTCAGGGACAACGAGCAGTACTTC	CASLRDNEQYF
NA	TRBV25-1	NA	TRBJ2-5	TGTGCCAGCAGTGACCTGGGACTGGAGAAAGAGACCCAGTACTTC	CASSDLGLEKETQYF
NA	TRBV6-6	NA	TRBJ1-2	TGTGCCAGCGACGAGGAGGGGAGGGGCTACACCTTC	CASDEEGRGYTF
NA	TRBV4-3	once	TRBJ1-4	TGCGCCAGCAGCCAAGAGCCCTGGGACTTTTCGAAAGGGACTAATGAAAAACTGTTTTTT	CASSQEPWDFSKGTNEKLFF
NA	TRBV4-2	NA	TRBJ2-5	TGTGCCAGCAGCCAAGATAACCGGCTAGGGGAAGAGACCCAGTACTTC	CASSQDNRLGEETQYF
TRBD2	TRBV5-4	once	TRBJ2-3	TGTGCCAGCAGCTTGCCGCGGGGGGCCGGCACAGATACGCAGTATTTT	CASSLPRGAGTDTQYF
NA	TRBV9	NA	TRBJ2-7	TGTGCCAGCAGCCCCGGGACTTCCTACGAGCAGTACTTC	CASSPGTSYEQYF
TRBD1	TRBV6-1	NA	TRBJ1-1	TGTGCCAGCAGTCCTCGACAGGGATTGAACACTGAAGCTTTCTTT	CASSPRQGLNTEAFF
NA	TRBV9	NA	TRBJ1-1	TGTGCCAGCAGCGTAGAGGAGGACACTGAAGCTTTCTTT	CASSVEEDTEAFF